This TCR beta chain appears in the sequencing data of a study of human T cells and chemical hapten exposure. TCRdb itself ran the RACE reads through MiXCR, one entry per CDR3 protein. This sample has 95,000 to 150,000 distinct CDR3 sequences, with approximately 10% found just once. Time point noted: patch test 3, about 24 weeks after DPC sensitization. Treatment noted: therapeutic diphenylcyclopropenone sensitization with weekly scalp DPC. The CDR3 spans 15 residues. Germline lookup yields CDR1 SNHLY and CDR2 FYNNEI. The J segment lost 6 bases and the V segment lost 2 bases, leaving 5 bases of the junction unmatched.

The sequencing used whole blood, collected in connection with sensitization to the hapten diphenylcyclopropenone (DPC). The chain carries TRBV2 and TRBJ2-3, with TRBD2 matching 10 bases. The sequence was obtained from a woman between 45 and 65 years old with alopecia areata. Some clones in this sample may be carry-over from other donors' samples. The CDR3 sequence is CASSESPGLADTQYF. The DNA for the CDR3 is TGTGCCAGCAGTGAATCCCCGGGACTAGCGGATACGCAGTATTTT.